The clone carrying this TCR beta chain has just a few counts. The target antigen is unknown. This sample stems from a study of T-cell reconstitution after alpha-beta-depleted transplantation in children. Regarding the study as a whole: Newly generated T cells supplied most T-cell counts and diversity one year post-transplant. Day-60 TCRbeta diversity that was high in some patients was derived from surviving recipient T cells and thymic progenitors. Several hundred expanded graft clones reportedly supplied alpha-beta T cells about two months after transplant.

As it was prepared, the TCRbeta library received unique molecular identifiers. TCRdb called the PCR reads again in MiXCR, with one record for every CDR3 protein. This sample has hundreds of thousands of distinct CDR3 sequences, with under 15% found just once. Trimming removed 3 bases at V and 0 bases at J, with 15 bases between. The CDR3 length is 18 residues. The sequence was collected from a girl aged 2-10 years with congenital amegakaryocytic thrombocytopenia, due to receive a stem cell transplant. Sequences were derived from PBMCs, sampled before TCRalphabeta/CD19-depleted stem cell transplant. The genes are TRBV12-3 or TRBV12-4 and TRBJ2-6; perhaps TRBD2 as D (5 bases). CDR3 sequence (DNA): TGTGCCAGCAGTTTGCTTCGGGGAAAAGGCTCTGGGGCCAACGTCCTGACTTTC. Residues: CASSLLRGKGSGANVLTF.